The clone carrying this T cell receptor beta chain registers medium-sized by frequency. Its cognate antigen is unknown. The data are from a study of human CD8 memory T cell subsets. Regarding the study as a whole: Only a minimal degree of mutual overlap characterized stem-like memory and precursor exhausted T cell repertoires.

UMI-labeled 5' RACE produced the TCR beta libraries. TCRdb reprocessed the 5' RACE reads and stores each CDR3 protein as one record, lacking DNA. This repertoire includes about 11,000 distinct CDR3 sequences. By negative magnetic separation, total CD8+ T cells were enriched. The RNA's source was duplicate vials of fewer than 190,000 sorted CD8+ T cells per subset. Germline V gives CDR1 KGHSH, CDR2 LQKENI. The CDR3 has 16 amino acids. Source material: CD8+ T cells from PBMCs. The source of this sequence is a human donor in good health. This rearrangement joins TRBV18 to TRBJ2-7. The CDR3 here is CASSLTSDLFFYEQYF.